The clone carrying this T cell receptor (beta chain) was detected only once. The target antigen is unknown. This specimen belongs to a study of T cells in localized non-small cell lung cancer. Libraries were prepared by immunoSEQ multiplex PCR; TCRdb keeps only in-frame clonotypes and omits some of them. The data show under 30,000 clones, about nine tenths seen once. The CDR3 length is 16 residues. CDR1 SGHDT and CDR2 YYEEEE come from the germline V gene. Germline trimming cut 3 bases from V and 6 bases from J; bases unmatched to any gene: 12. Findings and limits, study-wide: Sequencing involved a lone tumor region, leaving heterogeneity possible.

The origin of this receptor is a woman aged 35 to 69 with stage I lung adenocarcinoma. This specimen was peripheral blood, taken before any cancer treatment. V is TRBV5-6 and J is TRBJ2-3, with TRBD1 identical over 8 bases. In DNA, the CDR3 is TGTGCCAGCAGCTACCAGACAGGGGTGATTTACGATACGCAGTATTTT. Its translation: CASSYQTGVIYDTQYF.